Listed here are 21 T cell receptor beta chains from one sample, sequenced in a study of T-cell memory formation after mild COVID-19. A single record per CDR3 protein comes from TCRdb applying MiXCR to the 5' RACE reads. The sample has 550,000 to 600,000 distinct CDR3 sequences; about 22% are singletons. Input material: PBMCs or a T cell subset sorted from them (not recorded which). The receptors derive from an adult woman who had mild COVID-19 (a few samples of this study predate the infection). Cell type and time point are not known.

This clonotype showed up just a few times. The chain couples TRBV9 to TRBJ1-2; D unresolved. Germline lookup yields CDR1 SGDLS and CDR2 YYNGEE. The length of the CDR3 is 15 residues. Trimming stripped 2 bases from V and 4 bases from J, with 15 bases between. CDR3 residues: CASSVEQTLSYGYTF. The CDR3 bases are TGTGCCAGCAGCGTCGAGCAAACTCTTAGCTATGGCTACACCTTC.

This clonotype came up a few times. The chain uses TRBV18 and TRBJ2-3, with D unclear. The V end was cut by 7 bases, the J end by 4 bases, with 15 bases between. Germline CDR1 is KGHSH and CDR2 is LQKENI. The CDR3 spans 14 residues. The CDR3 DNA follows: TGTGCCAGCTTGGATTTACTTGGCTCAGATACGCAGTATTTT. This gives the protein CASLDLLGSDTQYF.

The gene calls are TRBV3-1 and TRBJ2-3; TRBD2 matches 12 bases. CDR1 is LGHDT and CDR2 is YNNKEL in the germline V gene (reference sequence). This CDR3 is 16 amino acids long. V lost 5 bases to trimming and J lost 5 bases; unmatched junction nucleotides: 8. The CDR3 DNA sequence: TGTGCCAGCAGCAGGCGACTAGCGGGAGCTGGAGATACGCAGTATTTT. Amino acids: CASSRRLAGAGDTQYF.

This clonotype was detected a few times. The chain combines TRBV12-3 or TRBV12-4 with TRBJ2-2, with 12 bases identical to TRBD1. This CDR3 region has 18 residues. V gave up 6 bases and J gave up 3 bases; unmatched junction bases: 11. CDR3 nucleotide sequence: TGTGCCAGCAGCTTCATGGTCCGGGACAGGGGGCACACCGGGGAGCTGTTTTTT. It encodes CASSFMVRDRGHTGELFF.

This clonotype was found many times. The V gene is TRBV7-6, the J gene TRBJ1-5; a weak D match, TRBD1 (5 bases). The CDR3 is 15 amino acids. Germline-derived CDR1 and CDR2 are SGHVS and FNYEAQ. The V and J ends lost 1 base and 2 bases respectively, with 9 bases between them. The CDR3, as DNA: TGTGCCAGCAGCTTAGGGGGGTTAGGCAATCAGCCCCAGCATTTT. Translation: CASSLGGLGNQPQHF.

The chain links TRBV20-1 to TRBJ1-2; 10 bases fit TRBD1. Germline loops: CDR1 DFQATT, CDR2 SNEGSKA (reference sequence). CDR3 size: 13 residues. V shed 6 bases, J shed 3 bases, and the junction held 4 bases outside the gene matches. The CDR3 is CSADRGLDYGYTF. The CDR3 bases are TGCAGTGCAGACAGGGGGCTGGACTATGGCTACACCTTC.

V usage is TRBV12-3 or TRBV12-4 and J usage is TRBJ2-3, with a possible D match to TRBD2 (6 bases). The CDR3 has 16 amino acids. The V gene lost 5 bases and the J gene lost 0 bases, with 15 bases spanning the gap. This chain's CDR3 is CASSIRLATSTDTQYF. CDR3 nucleotide sequence: TGTGCCAGCAGTATTAGGCTAGCGACTAGCACAGATACGCAGTATTTT.

The chain couples TRBV12-3 or TRBV12-4 to TRBJ2-1; D is unresolved. With 5 bases removed from V and 12 bases from J, the gap between germline ends came to 11 bases. The CDR3 extends over 11 amino acids. CDR3 region: CASSAPSGQFF. The CDR3 bases are TGTGCCAGCAGTGCCCCATCCGGGCAGTTCTTC.

This clonotype was seen a handful of times. The V gene is TRBV29-1, the J gene TRBJ2-3, with unresolved D. Trimming took off 6 bases at V and 7 bases at J, with 8 bases between the two ends. This CDR3 spans 10 amino acids. CDR1 and CDR2 from the germline V gene are SQVTM and ANQGSEA. CDR3 sequence (DNA): TGCAGCGTAAACCCCCATACGCAGTATTTT. Translated, it gives CSVNPHTQYF.

This clonotype was seen many times. The chain couples TRBV5-1 to TRBJ2-3; TRBD1 matches at 11 bases. The V segment lost 4 bases and the J segment 3 bases; nucleotides outside the gene matches: 4. Germline-derived CDR1 and CDR2 are SGHRS and YFSETQ. The CDR3 consists of 15 residues. The CDR3 region is CASSLGQGATDTQYF. CDR3 nucleotides: TGCGCCAGCAGCCTAGGACAGGGGGCAACAGATACGCAGTATTTT.

In DNA, the CDR3 is TGCAGTGCTAGAGATCGCTCAGGGGTTGATCAGCCCCAGCATTTT. This translates into CSARDRSGVDQPQHF. The chain carries TRBV20-1 and TRBJ1-5; D may be TRBD1 (6 bases). Per germline, CDR1 DFQATT and CDR2 SNEGSKA (reference sequence). The V gene lost 0 bases and the J gene lost 5 bases, with 14 bases spanning the gap. The CDR3 runs to 15 residues.

This rearrangement joins TRBV7-2 to TRBJ1-2, with D unclear. This CDR3 is 12 amino acids long. CDR1 SGHTA and CDR2 FQGNSA come from the germline V gene. V lost 8 bases, J lost 0 bases, and 7 bases lay in between. CDR3 DNA sequence: TGTGCCAGCCGCCTAGCTAACTATGGCTACACCTTC. Residues: CASRLANYGYTF.

CDR3 DNA sequence: TGTGCCAGCAGCCGGGGGACTGGGTTGAGCACTGAAGCTTTCTTT. Amino acids: CASSRGTGLSTEAFF. The chain employs TRBV5-6 and TRBJ1-1, with TRBD1 as a possible D gene (5 bases). The CDR3 runs to 15 residues. Germline CDR1 reads SGHDT; CDR2 reads YYEEEE. Trimming took 4 bases from V and 4 from J, leaving 17 bases between them. The variable domain in full, with the rest retrieved from reference TRBV5-6 and TRBJ1-1, is DAGVTQSPTHLIKTRGQQVTLRCSPKSGHDTVSWYQQALGQGPQFIFQYYEEEERQRGNFPDRFSGHQFPNYSSELNVNALLLGDSALYLCASSRGTGLSTEAFFGQGTRLTVV.

The table lists this clonotype with a count of one. This chain links TRBV25-1 with TRBJ2-2; 10 bases fit TRBD2. Germline assignment: CDR1 MGHDK and CDR2 SYGVNS. This CDR3 is 17 amino acids long. The ends lost 5 bases at V and 3 bases at J; junction bases unmatched: 9. The CDR3 sequence: CASSPVAGGHDTGELFF. The CDR3 coding sequence is TGTGCCAGCAGTCCCGTAGCGGGGGGCCATGACACCGGGGAGCTGTTTTTT.

This chain joins TRBV5-1 and TRBJ2-7, with 7 bases matching TRBD1. Per the germline V gene, CDR1 is SGHRS and CDR2 is YFSETQ. The CDR3 extends over 14 amino acids. V lost 3 bases, J lost 2 bases, and 5 bases stayed unmatched. The CDR3 spells CASSSTGEPYEQYF. The CDR3 coding sequence is TGCGCCAGCAGCTCTACAGGGGAACCCTACGAGCAGTACTTC.

This chain connects TRBV19 to TRBJ2-1; 8 bases map to TRBD2. The trim removed 6 bases at V and 7 bases at J, leaving 5 bases unmatched. The CDR3 is made up of 13 amino acids. Germline CDR1 is LNHDA and CDR2 is SQIVND (reference sequence). Here the CDR3 reads CASRREGPNEQFF. In DNA, the CDR3 is TGTGCCAGTAGACGGGAGGGCCCTAATGAGCAGTTCTTC. The full variable domain, in which reference TRBV19 and TRBJ2-1 provide the parts outside the CDR3, is DGGITQSPKYLFRKEGQNVTLSCEQNLNHDAMYWYRQDPGQGLRLIYYSQIVNDFQKGDIAEGYSVSREKKESFPLTVTSAQKNPTAFYLCASRREGPNEQFFGPGTRLTVL.

CDR3 sequence (DNA): TGTGCCACCAGTGATGGTGAGCAGTTCTTC. Translated: CATSDGEQFF. The chain is built from TRBV24-1 and TRBJ2-1; D ambiguous. Trimming removed 3 bases from V and 9 bases from J, with 2 bases in between. This CDR3 comprises 10 residues. Germline assignment: CDR1 KGHDR and CDR2 SFDVKD.

The CDR3 DNA follows: TGCAGCGTTGTCCAGGGGTCCGGCTACAATGAGCAGTTCTTC. It specifies CSVVQGSGYNEQFF. The chain links TRBV29-1 to TRBJ2-1; D might be TRBD1 (6 bases). This CDR3 has 14 amino acids. The V end was cut by 4 bases, the J end by 3 bases, with 13 bases between. Germline CDR1 SQVTM, CDR2 ANQGSEA.

J is TRBJ2-1 and V is TRBV24-1, with D uncertain. The CDR3 covers 12 residues. Germline loops: CDR1 KGHDR, CDR2 SFDVKD. V was trimmed by 4 bases and J by 5 bases, leaving 5 bases between them. Written as DNA, the CDR3 is TGTGCCACCAGTGACAACCACAATGAGCAGTTCTTC. This gives the protein CATSDNHNEQFF.

V usage is TRBV2 and J usage is TRBJ1-4; D not certain. The V end lost 1 base, the J end lost 2 bases, and 14 bases lay between the germline ends. CDR1 is SNHLY and CDR2 is FYNNEI in the germline V gene. This CDR3 has 17 amino acids. Written as DNA, the CDR3 is TGTGCCAGCAGTGAAGAAGGCTTTCAGTATACTAATGAAAAACTGTTTTTT. Its translation is CASSEEGFQYTNEKLFF.

The V gene is TRBV15, the J gene TRBJ2-3; 7 nucleotides agree with TRBD2. This CDR3 is built from 14 residues. Trimming took 5 bases from V and 5 from J; bases not matched to a gene: 7. The V gene's germline CDR1 is LNHNV and CDR2 YYDKDF (reference sequence). CDR3 in amino acids: CATSRRGKVDTQYF. In DNA form, the CDR3 reads TGTGCCACCAGCCGGCGGGGGAAGGTAGATACGCAGTATTTT.